This T cell receptor beta chain was profiled in a study of T cells in Graves' hyperthyroidism and ophthalmopathy. This clonotype was recorded many times. Amplified TCR beta CDR3 regions derived from RNA transcripts. The HTBI primer set drove a first-round RT-PCR of the TCR CDR3. MiXCR was run by TCRdb on the multiplex PCR reads, yielding one entry per CDR3 protein. The sample holds 600,000 to 850,000 distinct CDR3 sequences; over 15% are singletons and the top ten take 15% to 20%. Sequenced: blood. This clonotype originated in a woman aged 45-65 years with Graves' hyperthyroidism that later progressed to Graves' ophthalmopathy.

The CDR3 DNA reads TGTGCCAGCAGCTTAGGGGGGACTAGCCGGAGGCAGTACTTC. It translates to CASSLGGTSRRQYF. The gene calls are TRBV7-8 and TRBJ2-7; 9 nucleotides align to TRBD2. Germline V gene sequence: CDR1 SGHVS, CDR2 FQNEAQ. The CDR3 length is 14 residues. The V segment lost 1 base and the J segment 9 bases; nucleotides outside the gene matches: 7.